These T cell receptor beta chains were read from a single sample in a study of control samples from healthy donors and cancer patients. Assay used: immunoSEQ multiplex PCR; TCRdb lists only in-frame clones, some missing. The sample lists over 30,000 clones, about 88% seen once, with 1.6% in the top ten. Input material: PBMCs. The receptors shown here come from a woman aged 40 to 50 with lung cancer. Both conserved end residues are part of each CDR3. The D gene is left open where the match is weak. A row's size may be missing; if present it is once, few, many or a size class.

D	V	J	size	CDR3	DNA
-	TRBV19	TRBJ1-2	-	CASSPWDQGYGYTF	TGTGCCAGTAGTCCCTGGGACCAGGGCTATGGCTACACCTTC
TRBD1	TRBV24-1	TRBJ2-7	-	CATSAGGSYEQYF	TGTGCCACCAGTGCAGGGGGCTCCTACGAGCAGTACTTC
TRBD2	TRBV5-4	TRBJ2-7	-	CASSSRLAGAGEQYF	TGTGCCAGCAGCTCAAGACTAGCGGGGGCAGGAGAGCAGTACTTC
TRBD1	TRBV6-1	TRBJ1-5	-	CASSETGGGQPQHF	TGTGCCAGCAGTGAGACAGGGGGCGGTCAGCCCCAGCATTTT
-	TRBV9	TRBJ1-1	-	CASSEQGLNTEAFF	TGTGCCAGCAGCGAACAGGGCCTGAACACTGAAGCTTTCTTT
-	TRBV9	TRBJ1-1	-	CASSVGAGKNTEAFF	TGTGCCAGCAGCGTAGGGGCAGGTAAGAACACTGAAGCTTTCTTT
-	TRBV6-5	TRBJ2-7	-	CASSSHSSGSSYEQYF	TGTGCCAGCAGTTCCCACTCATCCGGGAGCTCCTACGAGCAGTACTTC
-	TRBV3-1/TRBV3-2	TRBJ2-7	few	CASSQGVPYEQYF	TGTGCCAGCAGCCAAGGGGTCCCCTACGAGCAGTACTTC
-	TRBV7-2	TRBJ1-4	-	CASSLGGGQGSEKLFF	TGTGCCAGCAGCTTAGGGGGCGGGCAGGGGAGTGAAAAACTGTTTTTT
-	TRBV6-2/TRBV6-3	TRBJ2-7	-	CASSSFDRSSDEQYF	TGTGCCAGCAGCTCCTTCGACAGGTCCAGCGACGAGCAGTACTTC
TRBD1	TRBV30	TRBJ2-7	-	CAWSSGQGSYEQYF	TGTGCCTGGAGTTCGGGACAGGGTTCCTACGAGCAGTACTTC
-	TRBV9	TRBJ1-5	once	CASSVGGAGEHF	TGTGCCAGCAGCGTAGGGGGGGCGGGGGAGCATTTT
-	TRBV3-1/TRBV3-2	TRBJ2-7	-	CASSQERFNYEQYF	TGTGCCAGCAGCCAAGAACGGTTTAACTACGAGCAGTACTTC
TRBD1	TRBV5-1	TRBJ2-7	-	CASSPSDRASQYF	TGCGCCAGCAGCCCTTCGGACAGGGCGTCGCAGTACTTC
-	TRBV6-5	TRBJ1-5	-	CASNENQPQHF	TGTGCCAGCAACGAAAATCAGCCCCAGCATTTT
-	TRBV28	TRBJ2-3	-	CASSPVGTWGDTQYF	TGTGCCAGCAGTCCCGTGGGCACTTGGGGAGATACGCAGTATTTT
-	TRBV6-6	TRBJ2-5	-	CASSPAGQKETQYF	TGTGCCAGCAGTCCCGCTGGGCAGAAAGAGACCCAGTACTTC
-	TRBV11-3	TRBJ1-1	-	CASTPEGLNTEAFF	TGTGCCAGCACCCCCGAGGGGCTGAACACTGAAGCTTTCTTT